This passage covers 17 T cell receptor beta chains from one sample sequenced in a study of T cells in tumors after PD-1 blockade. Measured with immunoSEQ multiplex PCR; TCRdb has only the in-frame clones, and not every one. Among 30,000 to 40,000 clones listed, more than 70% were seen once. The material sequenced was PBMCs, taken before anti-PD-1 treatment. All receptors derive from a human donor with basal cell carcinoma.

This chain links TRBV19 with TRBJ2-1; 13 bases are shared with TRBD2. The V gene's germline CDR1 is LNHDA and CDR2 SQIVND (reference sequence). The CDR3 runs to 18 residues. V gave up 5 bases and J gave up 9 bases; unmatched junction bases: 16. In DNA, the CDR3 is TGTGCCAGTAGTCCCGCTACTCGGACTAGCGGGAGTATCGGTGAGCAGTTCTTC. This codes for CASSPATRTSGSIGEQFF.

The V and J genes are TRBV7-3 and TRBJ1-5; D gene uncertain. Germline values: CDR1 SGHTA, CDR2 FQGTGA. This CDR3 spans 13 amino acids. Trimming stripped 3 bases from V and 5 bases from J, with 8 bases between. CDR3 sequence: CASSLGMDQPQHF. DNA for the CDR3: TGTGCCAGCAGCTTGGGTATGGATCAGCCCCAGCATTTT.

This chain joins TRBV6-5 and TRBJ1-5; the D gene is possibly TRBD1 (6 bases). Germline V CDR1 and CDR2: MNHEY, SVGAGI. This CDR3 is built from 13 residues. Trimming removed 7 bases from V and 1 base from J, with 8 bases in between. CDR3 in amino acids: CASNRASNQPQHF. In DNA, the CDR3 is TGTGCCAGCAACAGGGCCAGCAATCAGCCCCAGCATTTT.

V usage is TRBV30 and J usage is TRBJ1-2; 11 bases are a match to TRBD1. V shed 3 bases and J 5 bases; nucleotides not matched to a gene: 8. This CDR3 contains 15 residues. Germline V gene lookup returns CDR1 GTSNPN and CDR2 SVGIG (reference sequence). The CDR3 reads CAWSPAGTGGYGYTF. The CDR3 DNA reads TGTGCCTGGAGCCCCGCCGGGACAGGGGGGTATGGCTACACCTTC.

CDR3 nucleotides: TGTGCCAGCAGCCTAGCTGACAACAGGGAAATCTGCGAGCAGTACTTC. It is translated as CASSLADNREICEQYF. This rearrangement joins TRBV3-1 (or the pseudogene TRBV3-2) to TRBJ2-7; possible D gene TRBD1, 6 bases. V was pared by 4 bases and J by 6 bases, with 22 bases between. The CDR3 has 16 amino acids. CDR1 is LGHDT, CDR2 YNNKEL, per germline (reference sequence).

The V call is TRBV6-2 or TRBV6-3, the J call TRBJ2-7; D is uncertain. Per germline, CDR1 MNHEY and CDR2 SVGEGT. V was cut by 5 bases and J by 3 bases, with 5 bases left in between. CDR3 size: 11 residues. The CDR3: CASSIYYEQYF. CDR3 DNA: TGTGCCAGCAGTATTTACTACGAGCAGTACTTC.

This sequence joins TRBV9 and TRBJ1-2; 7 bases agree with TRBD1. V shed 0 bases and J 6 bases; nucleotides not matched to a gene: 8. This CDR3 has 15 residues. Per germline, CDR1 SGDLS and CDR2 YYNGEE. The CDR3 bases are TGTGCCAGCAGCGTAGATTTTCAGGGGGAGAATGGCTACACCTTC. Translation gives CASSVDFQGENGYTF.

The CDR3 DNA is TGTGCCAGCCGGAACGATGGACAGGGCGTCTACGAGCAGTACTTC. Translated, it gives CASRNDGQGVYEQYF. The chain combines TRBV6-5 with TRBJ2-7; 8 bases line up with TRBD1. The germline V gene encodes CDR1 MNHEY and CDR2 SVGAGI. Trimming cost V 8 bases and J 3 bases; bases outside gene matches: 12. CDR3 size: 15 residues.

This clone has just one count. This rearrangement joins TRBV11-3 to TRBJ2-1; 14 nucleotides agree with TRBD2. V lost 5 bases and J lost 9; bases outside the gene matches: 9. Germline CDR1 is SGHNT and CDR2 is YENEEA. This CDR3 region has 16 residues. CDR3 protein: CASSRSTSGGALEQFF. The DNA of the CDR3 is TGTGCCAGCAGCCGATCGACTAGCGGGGGGGCCCTTGAGCAGTTCTTC.

The J gene is TRBJ2-7, the V gene TRBV7-3; the D gene is possibly TRBD2 (6 bases). V was cut by 5 bases and J by 1 base, with 15 bases left in between. This CDR3 region has 15 residues. Germline loops: CDR1 SGHTA, CDR2 FQGTGA. The CDR3 bases are TGTGCCAGCAGCAACCCCGGGACTCAGTCCTACGAGCAGTACTTC. Encoded protein: CASSNPGTQSYEQYF.

V and J are TRBV30 and TRBJ2-3; 14 nucleotides agree with TRBD2. The junction had 7 bases not matched to a gene; V was cut back by 1 base and J by 4 bases. Germline CDR1 GTSNPN, CDR2 SVGIG (reference sequence). The CDR3 contains 17 residues. Here the CDR3 DNA reads TGTGCCTGGAGTGGCGGACTAGCGGGAGGAGGGGCAGATACGCAGTATTTT. Translating gives CAWSGGLAGGGADTQYF.

This rearrangement joins TRBV18 to TRBJ2-2; 7 positions agree with TRBD1. V gave up 6 bases and J gave up 1 base; unmatched junction bases: 14. Germline V gives CDR1 KGHSH, CDR2 LQKENI. CDR3 length equals 18 residues. The CDR3 sequence: CASSVLNTGDRNTGELFF. The CDR3 DNA follows: TGTGCCAGCTCCGTCCTTAATACAGGGGATCGGAACACCGGGGAGCTGTTTTTT. Complete variable domain (other parts from reference TRBV18 and TRBJ2-2): NAGVMQNPRHLVRRRGQEARLRCSPMKGHSHVYWYRQLPEEGLKFMVYLQKENIIDESGMPKERFSAEFPKEGPSILRIQQVVRGDSAAYFCASSVLNTGDRNTGELFFGEGSRLTVL.

The gene calls are TRBV10-3 and TRBJ2-1; weak D call: TRBD1 (6 bases). The CDR3 covers 12 residues. Germline CDR1 ENHRY, CDR2 SYGVKD. V was pared by 4 bases and J by 9 bases, with 10 bases between. CDR3 bases: TGTGCCATCAGTGGGGGACATCCTGAGCAGTTCTTC. This sequence encodes CAISGGHPEQFF.

This rearrangement joins TRBV10-3 to TRBJ2-5; D is unclear. Per germline, CDR1 ENHRY and CDR2 SYGVKD. The CDR3 covers 13 residues. V was shortened by 9 bases and J by 3 bases, with 14 bases between the two germline ends. CDR3 residues: CAISVQTEETQYF. DNA for the CDR3: TGTGCCATTTCTGTGCAGACCGAAGAGACCCAGTACTTC.

The V call is TRBV23-1, the J call TRBJ1-6, with D possibly TRBD1 on 6 matching bases. TRBV23-1 has ORF status, its function being uncertain. CDR3 length: 19 residues. V was pared by 8 bases and J by 0 bases, with 23 bases between. The CDR3 DNA is TGCGCCAGCCCGGGGAAGGGGGGTTTCCTTTTCTCCTATAATTCACCCCTCCACTTT. This codes for CASPGKGGFLFSYNSPLHF.

This chain uses TRBV4-3 with TRBJ1-2, with D unresolved. The germline V and J ends were trimmed by 1 base and 4 bases, with 10 bases remaining between them. Germline V gene sequence: CDR1 LGHNA, CDR2 YSLEER. CDR3 length equals 14 residues. Written as DNA, the CDR3 is TGCGCCAGCAGCCAAGTTGGGGTCTCCTATGGCTACACCTTC. It encodes CASSQVGVSYGYTF.

CDR3 bases: TGTGCCAGCAGCAATAATACAGGGGGACGGCATGGCTACACCTTC. Translated, it gives CASSNNTGGRHGYTF. The chain joins TRBV14 to TRBJ1-2, with 8 nucleotides matching TRBD1. Germline loops: CDR1 SGHDN, CDR2 FVKESK. The CDR3 runs 15 residues. J lost 6 bases, V lost 5 bases, and 11 bases had no gene match.